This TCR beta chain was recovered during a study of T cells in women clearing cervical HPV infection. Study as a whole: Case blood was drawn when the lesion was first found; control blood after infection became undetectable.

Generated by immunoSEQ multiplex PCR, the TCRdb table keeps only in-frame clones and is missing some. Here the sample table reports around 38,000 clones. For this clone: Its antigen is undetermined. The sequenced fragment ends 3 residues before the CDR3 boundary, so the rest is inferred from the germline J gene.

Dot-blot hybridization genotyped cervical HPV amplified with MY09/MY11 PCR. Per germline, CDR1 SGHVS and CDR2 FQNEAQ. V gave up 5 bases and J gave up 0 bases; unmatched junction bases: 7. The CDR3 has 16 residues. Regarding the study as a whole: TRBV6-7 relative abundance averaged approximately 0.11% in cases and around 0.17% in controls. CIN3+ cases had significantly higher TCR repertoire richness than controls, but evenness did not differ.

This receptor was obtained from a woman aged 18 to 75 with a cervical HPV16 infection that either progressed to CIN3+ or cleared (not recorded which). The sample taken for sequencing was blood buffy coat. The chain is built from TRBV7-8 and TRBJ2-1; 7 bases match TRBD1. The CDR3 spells CASSPLQGSSYNEQFF. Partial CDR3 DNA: TGTGCCAGCAGCCCCTTACAGGGGAGCTCCTACAATGAG.